The 23 T cell receptor beta chains below were found in one sample sequenced in a study of GPR56 and killer-like receptors on CD4 memory cells. Reanalyzing the reads, TCRdb keeps one entry per CDR3 protein, without DNA. This table lists 2,500 to 3,000 distinct CDR3 sequences. Sorting by FACS used killer cell lectin-like receptor and GPR56 expression to define five CD4+ populations. Sequencing was performed on memory CD4+ T cells from blood. These receptors all stem from a human donor in good health.

This clonotype is identified as medium-sized from frequency. This chain links TRBV5-6 with TRBJ2-2. This CDR3 has 14 residues. Germline V gene sequence: CDR1 SGHDT, CDR2 YYEEEE. The CDR3: CASSFTANTGELFF.

The V gene is TRBV4-2, the J gene TRBJ2-2; no DNA is available, so the TRBD1 call from TCRdb remains unchecked. This CDR3 has 15 amino acids. From germline, CDR1 is LGHNA and CDR2 YNFKEQ. The CDR3 region is CASSLAGGGTGELFF.

In terms of frequency, this clonotype is medium-sized. The V gene is TRBV12-3 or TRBV12-4, the J gene TRBJ1-1; with no DNA, the TCRdb D assignment of TRBD1 cannot be verified. This CDR3 is 14 amino acids long. The CDR3 sequence is CASSFDSVLTEAFF.

In terms of frequency, this clonotype is medium-sized. The chain has TRBV5-6 and TRBJ2-5; TCRdb's D call of TRBD1 is untestable without DNA. The length of the CDR3 is 14 residues. Germline CDR1 SGHDT, CDR2 YYEEEE. CDR3 sequence reads: CASSLGQGVETQYF. Full variable domain (outside the CDR3, taken from reference TRBV5-6 and TRBJ2-5): DAGVTQSPTHLIKTRGQQVTLRCSPKSGHDTVSWYQQALGQGPQFIFQYYEEEERQRGNFPDRFSGHQFPNYSSELNVNALLLGDSALYLCASSLGQGVETQYFGPGTRLLVL.

J is TRBJ2-3 and V is TRBV20-1; checking the TCRdb D call of TRBD2 is not possible without DNA. CDR1 and CDR2 from the germline V gene are DFQATT and SNEGSKA (reference sequence). The CDR3 extends over 15 amino acids. This chain's CDR3 is CSARGPAGFTDTQYF.

The chain employs TRBV18 and TRBJ2-7; TCRdb designates TRBD1, a call that cannot be tested without DNA. Germline CDR1 reads KGHSH; CDR2 reads LQKENI. The CDR3 has 14 amino acids. CDR3 residues: CASSRDRGPDEQYF. Drawing the rest from reference TRBV18 and TRBJ2-7, the complete variable domain is NAGVMQNPRHLVRRRGQEARLRCSPMKGHSHVYWYRQLPEEGLKFMVYLQKENIIDESGMPKERFSAEFPKEGPSILRIQQVVRGDSAAYFCASSRDRGPDEQYFGPGTRLTVT.

This clonotype is called medium-sized based on its frequency. The chain joins TRBV7-2 to TRBJ1-2. CDR3 length equals 13 residues. The V gene's germline CDR1 is SGHTA and CDR2 FQGNSA. The CDR3 sequence is CASSLGSSYGYTF.

The chain carries TRBV18 and TRBJ2-5. The CDR3 is 13 amino acids. Germline CDR1 and CDR2: KGHSH and LQKENI. CDR3 sequence reads: CASSPPGKETQYF.

By frequency, this clonotype registers medium-sized. V usage is TRBV12-3 or TRBV12-4 and J usage is TRBJ1-2. The CDR3 runs to 12 residues. CDR3 sequence: CASSLDRRGYTF.

This clonotype is identified as medium-sized from frequency. The chain has TRBV19 and TRBJ2-1; there is no DNA to check the TCRdb D call of TRBD1. The CDR3 loop spans 16 amino acids. The germline CDR1 and CDR2 sequences are LNHDA and SQIVND (reference sequence). CDR3 sequence reads: CASSPGTGTTRDEQFF.

The chain employs TRBV7-9 and TRBJ1-6. Germline values: CDR1 SEHNR, CDR2 FQNEAQ (reference sequence). This CDR3 has 16 amino acids. The CDR3 sequence: CASSSTSGGANSPLHF.

This clonotype is labeled large (0.1 to 1%) based on frequency. V gene TRBV6-1 combines with J gene TRBJ2-2; TCRdb returns TRBD1, unconfirmable since there is no DNA. The CDR3 runs 15 residues. Looked up from germline, CDR1 is MNHNS and CDR2 is SASEGT. The CDR3 sequence: CAIPTGSTVAGELFF.

The chain recombines TRBV6-2 or TRBV6-3 with TRBJ1-1; TCRdb's D call, TRBD1, is unchecked because there is no DNA. The CDR3 length is 16 residues. Germline lookup yields CDR1 MNHEY and CDR2 SVGEGT. CDR3 in amino acids: CASRNRDRGGLPEAFF.

This clonotype counts as medium-sized (0.01 to 0.1%) by frequency. This chain links TRBV7-2 with TRBJ1-4. Germline V lookup: CDR1 SGHTA, CDR2 FQGNSA. This CDR3 has 14 amino acids. CDR3 amino acids: CASSLQAGDEKLFF.

The rearrangement links TRBV4-1 to TRBJ2-2; as DNA is missing, the TRBD1 call by TCRdb cannot be tested. This CDR3 region has 14 residues. CDR1 MGHRA and CDR2 YSYEKL come from the germline V gene. The CDR3 sequence: CASSHSGAPGELFF.

This CDR3 reads CSARGDSSTDTQYF. The rearrangement joins TRBV20-1 to TRBJ2-3; TCRdb's D gene call, TRBD1, goes unchecked for lack of DNA. From germline, CDR1 is DFQATT and CDR2 SNEGSKA (reference sequence). CDR3 length: 14 amino acids.

This clonotype is called medium-sized based on its frequency. The chain has TRBV19 and TRBJ2-2; TCRdb names TRBD2, which stays unverified in the absence of DNA. The CDR3 extends over 14 amino acids. Looked up from germline, CDR1 is LNHDA and CDR2 is SQIVND (reference sequence). CDR3 loop: CASTLLGLQGELFF. The entire variable domain, with the rest obtained from reference TRBV19 and TRBJ2-2, is as follows: DGGITQSPKYLFRKEGQNVTLSCEQNLNHDAMYWYRQDPGQGLRLIYYSQIVNDFQKGDIAEGYSVSREKKESFPLTVTSAQKNPTAFYLCASTLLGLQGELFFGEGSRLTVL.

The chain is built from TRBV4-1 and TRBJ2-1; the D call of TRBD1 rests on TCRdb alone, since no DNA is present to check it. In germline, CDR1 is MGHRA, CDR2 YSYEKL. The CDR3 is made up of 15 amino acids. The CDR3 loop is CASTPQGGTRNEQFF.

Considering frequency, this clonotype is medium-sized. V usage is TRBV7-2 and J usage is TRBJ1-5. This CDR3 contains 12 residues. Per germline, CDR1 SGHTA and CDR2 FQGNSA. This CDR3 is CASSFSNQPQHF.

This sequence joins TRBV20-1 and TRBJ1-1; without DNA, the TCRdb call of TRBD1 cannot be checked. This CDR3 has 13 residues. The V gene's germline CDR1 is DFQATT and CDR2 SNEGSKA (reference sequence). CDR3 in amino acids: CSALPGANTEAFF.

This rearrangement joins TRBV2 to TRBJ1-6. The CDR3 spans 14 residues. Germline-derived CDR1 and CDR2 are SNHLY and FYNNEI. The CDR3: CASSEVGDGSPLHF. The full variable domain, completed using reference TRBV2 and TRBJ1-6, is EPEVTQTPSHQVTQMGQEVILRCVPISNHLYFYWYRQILGQKVEFLVSFYNNEISEKSEIFDDQFSVERPDGSNFTLKIRSTKLEDSAMYFCASSEVGDGSPLHFGNGTRLTVT.

This clonotype is identified as large from frequency. V gene TRBV27 combines with J gene TRBJ2-1. CDR3 length equals 11 residues. The germline V gene encodes CDR1 MNHEY and CDR2 SMNVEV (reference sequence). The CDR3 protein is CASSRGHEQFF.

The chain uses TRBV6-6 and TRBJ2-1; the D gene TCRdb calls, TRBD2, cannot be checked with no DNA. This CDR3 is 15 amino acids long. Germline-derived CDR1 and CDR2 are MNHNY and SVGAGI (reference sequence). The chain's CDR3 is CASTPGTSGGDEQFF.